These 7 T cell receptor beta chains share one sample of origin, sequenced in a study of T cell repertoires in cytomegalovirus infection. TCRdb independently ran MiXCR on the reads; one entry per CDR3 protein. The sample consists of about 740,000 distinct CDR3 sequences, roughly 36% of them appearing once. The sequencing input was PBMCs. These receptors were collected from a human donor in good health (CMV status not recorded). Some clones in this sample may be carry-over from other donors' samples.

J is TRBJ1-3 and V is TRBV28; D may be TRBD1 (5 bases). Trimming left V 6 bases short and J 0 bases short, with 12 bases between. The CDR3 totals 15 residues. The germline V gene has CDR1 MDHEN and CDR2 SYDVKM. Written as DNA, the CDR3 is TGTGCCAGCAGGGTAGGGGCCAGCTCTGGAAACACCATATATTTT. This encodes CASRVGASSGNTIYF.

Concerning this clonotype: Since the CDR3 does not end with the conserved phenylalanine or tryptophan, this likely comes from a read error. The chain has TRBV6-5 and TRBJ2-3; TRBD1 agrees at 7 bases. CDR3 length: 15 residues. Germline V gene sequence: CDR1 MNHEY, CDR2 SVGAGI. CDR3 nucleotides: TGTGCCAGCAGTTATAGGTCAGGGGGAACAGAGACGCAGTATTTG. Protein: CASSYRSGGTETQYL.

The V and J genes are TRBV20-1 and TRBJ1-5, with a weak D call TRBD1 (6 bases). The CDR3 has 14 amino acids. V dropped 4 bases and J dropped 4 bases, with 14 bases sitting between them. The germline gives CDR1 DFQATT, CDR2 SNEGSKA (reference sequence). CDR3 DNA sequence: TGCAGTGCTATGGAAGGGGGAGGTAATCAGCCCCAGCATTTT. This gives the protein CSAMEGGGNQPQHF.

Concerning this clonotype: No conserved phenylalanine or tryptophan ends this CDR3, so it is likely a read error. The limits of the CDR3 on the DNA are not certain, so only TCRdb's listed CDR3 is given. The CDR3 loop reads CASSLGQGKEA. V usage is TRBV28 and J usage is TRBJ1-1; the table names TRBD1, a call not compared with the DNA. Germline CDR1 MDHEN, CDR2 SYDVKM. Including both end residues, the CDR3 is 11 amino acids long.

This chain joins TRBV27 and TRBJ1-6; D not resolved. Trimming took 3 bases from V and 10 from J, leaving 16 bases between them. The germline gives CDR1 MNHEY, CDR2 SMNVEV (reference sequence). CDR3 length: 15 residues. CDR3: CASSFRRQAGSPLHF. The CDR3 coding sequence is TGTGCCAGCAGTTTCCGCCGGCAGGCCGGGTCACCCCTCCACTTT.

The chain carries TRBV28 and TRBJ1-1; D uncertain. Trimming removed 7 bases from V and 2 bases from J, with 17 bases in between. Per germline, CDR1 MDHEN and CDR2 SYDVKM. The CDR3 loop spans 15 amino acids. In DNA form, the CDR3 reads TGTGCCAGCAATTCCCCGCGGGATATCAACACTGAAGCTTTCTTT. It is translated as CASNSPRDINTEAFF.

The chain couples TRBV12-3 or TRBV12-4 to TRBJ2-1; 7 positions agree with TRBD2. The CDR3 covers 15 residues. V was clipped by 3 bases and J by 8 bases; unmatched bases: 10. The CDR3 DNA reads TGTGCCAGCAGTTTGGTAGCGGGTGGGTTGGATGAGCAGTTCTTC. Protein product: CASSLVAGGLDEQFF.